This T cell receptor (beta chain) was retrieved from a study of PD-L1 blockade in urothelial cancer. Patients presented with locally advanced or metastatic urothelial carcinoma. The CDR3 runs 13 residues. From germline, CDR1 is MNHEY and CDR2 SVGAGI. Deletions cut 8 bases from V and 2 bases from J, with 10 bases between. Here immunoSEQ multiplex PCR was the method, and the copy in TCRdb shows in-frame clones only, minus some. Among 38,000 or so clones listed, around 83% were seen once. This clone was observed a few times. The receptor was isolated from a man aged 60 to 75 with urothelial cancer. The chain links TRBV6-5 to TRBJ1-5; D is undetermined. Sequencing was performed on PBMCs, taken around atezolizumab (anti-PD-L1) treatment. The CDR3 sequence: CASATSGNQPQHF. For the CDR3, the DNA is TGTGCCAGCGCCACGTCGGGCAATCAGCCCCAGCATTTT.